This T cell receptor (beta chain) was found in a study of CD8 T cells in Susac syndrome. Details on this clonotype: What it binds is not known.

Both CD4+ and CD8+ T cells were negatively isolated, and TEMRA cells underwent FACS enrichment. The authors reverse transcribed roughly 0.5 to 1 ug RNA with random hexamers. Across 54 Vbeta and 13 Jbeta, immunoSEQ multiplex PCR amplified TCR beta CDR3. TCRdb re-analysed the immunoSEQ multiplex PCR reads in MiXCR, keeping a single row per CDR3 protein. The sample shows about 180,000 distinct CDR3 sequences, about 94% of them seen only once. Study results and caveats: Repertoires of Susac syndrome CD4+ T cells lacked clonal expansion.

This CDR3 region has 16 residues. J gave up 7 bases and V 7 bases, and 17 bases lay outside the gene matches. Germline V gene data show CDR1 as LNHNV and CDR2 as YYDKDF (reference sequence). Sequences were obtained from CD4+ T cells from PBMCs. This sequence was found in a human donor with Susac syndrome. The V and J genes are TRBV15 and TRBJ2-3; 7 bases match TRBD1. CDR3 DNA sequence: TGTGCCACCACCAACCTAAAAACCGGGACAGTAAATACGCAGTATTTT. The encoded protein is CATTNLKTGTVNTQYF.